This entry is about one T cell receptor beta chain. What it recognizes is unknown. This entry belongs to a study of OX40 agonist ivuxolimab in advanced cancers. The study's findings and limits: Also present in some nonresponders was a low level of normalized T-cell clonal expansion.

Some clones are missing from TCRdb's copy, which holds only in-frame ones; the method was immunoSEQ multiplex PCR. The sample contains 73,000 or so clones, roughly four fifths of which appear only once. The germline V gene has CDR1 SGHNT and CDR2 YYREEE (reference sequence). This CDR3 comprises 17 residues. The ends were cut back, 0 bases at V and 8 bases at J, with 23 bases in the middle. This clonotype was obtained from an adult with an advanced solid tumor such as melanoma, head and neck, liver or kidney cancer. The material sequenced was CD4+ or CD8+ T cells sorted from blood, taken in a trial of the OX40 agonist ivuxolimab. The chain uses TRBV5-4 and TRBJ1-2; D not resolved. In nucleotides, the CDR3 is TGTGCCAGCAGCTTGGGTTCAATTGGGCAGGCCTCGGGAGGCTACACCTTC. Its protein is CASSLGSIGQASGGYTF.